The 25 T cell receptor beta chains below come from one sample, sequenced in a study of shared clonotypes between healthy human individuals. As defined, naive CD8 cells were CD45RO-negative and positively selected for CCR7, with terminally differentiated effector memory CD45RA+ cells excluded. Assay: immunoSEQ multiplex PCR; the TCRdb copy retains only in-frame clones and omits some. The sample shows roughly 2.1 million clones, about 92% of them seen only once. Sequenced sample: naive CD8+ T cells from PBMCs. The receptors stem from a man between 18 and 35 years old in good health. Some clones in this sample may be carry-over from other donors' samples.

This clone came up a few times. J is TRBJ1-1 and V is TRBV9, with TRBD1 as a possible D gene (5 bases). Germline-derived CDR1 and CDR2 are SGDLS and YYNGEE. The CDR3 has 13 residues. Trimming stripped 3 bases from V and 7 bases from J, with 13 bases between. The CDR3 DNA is TGTGCCAGCAGCGAAGGGCAGGGCCATGAAGCTTTCTTT. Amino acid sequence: CASSEGQGHEAFF.

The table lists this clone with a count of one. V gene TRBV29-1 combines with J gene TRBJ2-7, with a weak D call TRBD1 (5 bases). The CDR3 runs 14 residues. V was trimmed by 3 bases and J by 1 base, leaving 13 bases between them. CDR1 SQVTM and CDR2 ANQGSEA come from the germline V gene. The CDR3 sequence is CSVEEDSISYEQYF. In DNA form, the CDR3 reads TGCAGCGTTGAGGAAGACAGTATTTCCTACGAGCAGTACTTC.

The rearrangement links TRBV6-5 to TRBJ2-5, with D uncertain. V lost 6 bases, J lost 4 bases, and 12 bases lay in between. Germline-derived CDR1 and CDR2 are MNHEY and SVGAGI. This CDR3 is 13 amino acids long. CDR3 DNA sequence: TGTGCCAGCAGCACCCTGGGTGGAGAGACCCAGTACTTC. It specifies CASSTLGGETQYF.

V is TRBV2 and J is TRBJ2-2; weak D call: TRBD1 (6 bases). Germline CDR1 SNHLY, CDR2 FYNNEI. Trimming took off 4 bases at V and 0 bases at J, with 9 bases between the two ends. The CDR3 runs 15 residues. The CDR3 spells CASSGTDTNTGELFF. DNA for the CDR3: TGTGCCAGCAGTGGGACAGACACGAACACCGGGGAGCTGTTTTTT.

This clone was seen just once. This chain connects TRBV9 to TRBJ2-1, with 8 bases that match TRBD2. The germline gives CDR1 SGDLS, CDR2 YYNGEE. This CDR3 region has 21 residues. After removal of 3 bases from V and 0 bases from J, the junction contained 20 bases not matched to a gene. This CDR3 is CASSARSWAGGPLSSYNEQFF. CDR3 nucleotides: TGTGCCAGCAGCGCACGATCATGGGCGGGAGGCCCTTTAAGCTCCTACAATGAGCAGTTCTTC.

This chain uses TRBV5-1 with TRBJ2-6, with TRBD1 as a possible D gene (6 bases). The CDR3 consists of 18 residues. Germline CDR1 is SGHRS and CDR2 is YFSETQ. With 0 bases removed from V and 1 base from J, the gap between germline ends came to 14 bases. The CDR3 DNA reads TGCGCCAGCAGCTTGGGGCAGGGGTTCCCATCTGGGGCCAACGTCCTGACTTTC. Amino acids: CASSLGQGFPSGANVLTF.

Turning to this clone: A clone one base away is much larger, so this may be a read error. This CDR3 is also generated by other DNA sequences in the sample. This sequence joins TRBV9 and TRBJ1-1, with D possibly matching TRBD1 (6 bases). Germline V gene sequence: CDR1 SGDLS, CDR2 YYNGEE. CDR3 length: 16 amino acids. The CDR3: CASSPRGHTTDPEAFF. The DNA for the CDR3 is TGTGCCAGCAGCCCTCGGGGACATACCACCGACCCTGAAGCTTTCTTC.

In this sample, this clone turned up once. The CDR3 here is CASSARVAEKLFF. In DNA form, the CDR3 reads TGTGCCAGCAGTGCCAGGGTCGCTGAAAAACTGTTTTTT. J is TRBJ1-4 and V is TRBV27, with D perhaps TRBD1 (5 bases). Germline CDR1 MNHEY, CDR2 SMNVEV (reference sequence). V was shortened by 5 bases and J by 7 bases, with 11 bases between the two germline ends. There are 13 residues in the CDR3.

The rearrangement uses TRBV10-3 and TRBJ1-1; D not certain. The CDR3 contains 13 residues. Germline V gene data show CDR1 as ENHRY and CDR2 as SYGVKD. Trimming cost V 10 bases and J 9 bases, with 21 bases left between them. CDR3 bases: TGTGCCACCATCAAGGAGACTACACTGAAAGCTTTCTTT. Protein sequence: CATIKETTLKAFF.

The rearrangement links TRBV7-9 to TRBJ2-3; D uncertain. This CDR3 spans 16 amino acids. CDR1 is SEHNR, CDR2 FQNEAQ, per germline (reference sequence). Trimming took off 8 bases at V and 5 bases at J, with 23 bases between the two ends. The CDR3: CASDGARSLNRDTQYF. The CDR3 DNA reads TGTGCCAGCGACGGAGCTAGGAGCCTAAACCGAGATACGCAGTATTTT.

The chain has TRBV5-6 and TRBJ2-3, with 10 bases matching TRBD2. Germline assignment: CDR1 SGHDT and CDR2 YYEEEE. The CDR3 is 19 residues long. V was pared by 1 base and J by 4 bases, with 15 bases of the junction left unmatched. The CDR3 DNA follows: TGTGCCAGCAGCTTGACGCGGCTAGCGGGAGAGGTTGCGGCAGATACGCAGTATTTT. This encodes CASSLTRLAGEVAADTQYF.

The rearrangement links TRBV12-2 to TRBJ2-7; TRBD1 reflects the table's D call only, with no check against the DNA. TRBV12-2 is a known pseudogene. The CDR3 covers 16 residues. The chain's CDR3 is CASRLPGGTGAYEQYF. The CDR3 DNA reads TGTGCAAGTCGCTTACCGGGAGGGACAGGGGCCTACGAGCAGTACTTC.

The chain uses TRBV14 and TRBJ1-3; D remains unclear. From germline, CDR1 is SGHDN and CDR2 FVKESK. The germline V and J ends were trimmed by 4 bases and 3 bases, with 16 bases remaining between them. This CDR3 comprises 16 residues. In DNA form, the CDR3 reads TGTGCCAGCAGCCGAAACCCCACGGGGATTGGAAACACCATATATTTT. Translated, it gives CASSRNPTGIGNTIYF.

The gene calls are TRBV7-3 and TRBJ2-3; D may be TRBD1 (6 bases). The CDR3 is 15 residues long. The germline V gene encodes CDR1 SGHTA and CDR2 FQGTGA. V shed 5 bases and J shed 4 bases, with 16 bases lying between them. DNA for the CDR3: TGTGCCAGCAGCCGCTGGACAGCCGTAGCAGATACGCAGTATTTT. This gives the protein CASSRWTAVADTQYF.

The CDR3, as DNA: TGTGCCAGTAGTCTTCGGGACGTAGGCTCCTACGAGCAGTACTTC. It codes for CASSLRDVGSYEQYF. This chain connects TRBV19 to TRBJ2-7; possibly TRBD1 or TRBD2 for D (5 bases each). Trimming stripped 5 bases from V and 0 bases from J, with 14 bases between. Germline lookup yields CDR1 LNHDA and CDR2 SQIVND (reference sequence). The CDR3 totals 15 residues.

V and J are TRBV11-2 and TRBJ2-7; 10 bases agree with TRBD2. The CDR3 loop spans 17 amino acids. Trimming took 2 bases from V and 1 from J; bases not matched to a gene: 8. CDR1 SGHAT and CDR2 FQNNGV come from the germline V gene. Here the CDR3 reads CASSLTLLAGASYEQYF. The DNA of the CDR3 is TGTGCCAGCAGCTTAACCCTCCTAGCGGGAGCTTCCTACGAGCAGTACTTC.

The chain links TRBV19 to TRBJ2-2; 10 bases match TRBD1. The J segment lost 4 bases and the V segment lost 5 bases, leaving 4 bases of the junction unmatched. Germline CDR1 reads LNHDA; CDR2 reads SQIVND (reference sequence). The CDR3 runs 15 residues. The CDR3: CASSPRDRGTGELFF. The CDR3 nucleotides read TGTGCCAGTAGTCCCCGGGACAGGGGCACCGGGGAGCTGTTTTTT. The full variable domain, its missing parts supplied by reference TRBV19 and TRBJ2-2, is DGGITQSPKYLFRKEGQNVTLSCEQNLNHDAMYWYRQDPGQGLRLIYYSQIVNDFQKGDIAEGYSVSREKKESFPLTVTSAQKNPTAFYLCASSPRDRGTGELFFGEGSRLTVL.

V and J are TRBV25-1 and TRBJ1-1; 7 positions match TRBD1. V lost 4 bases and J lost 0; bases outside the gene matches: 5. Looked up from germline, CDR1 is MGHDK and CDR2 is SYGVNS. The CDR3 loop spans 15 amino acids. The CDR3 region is CASSGSDRMNTEAFF. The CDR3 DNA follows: TGTGCCAGCAGTGGATCGGACAGGATGAACACTGAAGCTTTCTTT.

CDR3 sequence: CASSYPLDRARSIQYF. CDR3 in DNA: TGTGCCAGCAGTTACCCCCTCGACAGGGCCCGGAGCATTCAGTACTTC. This rearrangement joins TRBV27 to TRBJ2-4; the match to TRBD1 covers 7 bases. Germline CDR1 MNHEY, CDR2 SMNVEV (reference sequence). The CDR3 runs to 16 residues. V trimming: 4 bases; J trimming: 9 bases; junction bases outside the gene matches: 15.

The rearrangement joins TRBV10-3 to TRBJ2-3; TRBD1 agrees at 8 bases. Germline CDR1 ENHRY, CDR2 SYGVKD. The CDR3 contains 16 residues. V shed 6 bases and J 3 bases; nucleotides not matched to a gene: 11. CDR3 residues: CAISPIGQGITDTQYF. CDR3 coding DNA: TGTGCCATCAGCCCTATAGGACAGGGAATTACAGATACGCAGTATTTT.

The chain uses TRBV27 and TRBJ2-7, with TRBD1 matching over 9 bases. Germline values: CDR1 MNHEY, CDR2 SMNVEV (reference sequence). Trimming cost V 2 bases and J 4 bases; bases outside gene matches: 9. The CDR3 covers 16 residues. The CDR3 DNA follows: TGTGCCAGCAGTTTAGCGACCGGGACAGGGTATTACGAGCAGTACTTC. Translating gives CASSLATGTGYYEQYF.

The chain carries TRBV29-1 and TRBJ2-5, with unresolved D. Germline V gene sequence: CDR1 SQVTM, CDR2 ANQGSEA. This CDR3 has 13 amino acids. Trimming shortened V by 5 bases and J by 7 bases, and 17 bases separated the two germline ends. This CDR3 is CSVFLHSSGTQYF. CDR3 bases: TGCAGCGTTTTCTTACACTCATCAGGGACCCAGTACTTC. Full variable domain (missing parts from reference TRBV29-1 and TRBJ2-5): SAVISQKPSRDICQRGTSLTIQCQVDSQVTMMFWYRQQPGQSLTLIATANQGSEATYESGFVIDKFPISRPNLTFSTLTVSNMSPEDSSIYLCSVFLHSSGTQYFGPGTRLLVL.

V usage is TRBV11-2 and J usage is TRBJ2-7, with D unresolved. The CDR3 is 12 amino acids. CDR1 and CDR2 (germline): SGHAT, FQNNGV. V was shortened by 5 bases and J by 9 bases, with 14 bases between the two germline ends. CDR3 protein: CASSLGPIVQYF. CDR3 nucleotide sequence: TGTGCCAGCAGCCTCGGGCCAATCGTGCAGTACTTC.

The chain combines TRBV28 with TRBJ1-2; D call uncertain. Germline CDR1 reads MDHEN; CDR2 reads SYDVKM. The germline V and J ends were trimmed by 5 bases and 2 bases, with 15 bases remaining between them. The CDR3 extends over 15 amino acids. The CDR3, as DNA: TGTGCCAGCAGTGTCGAACCGGGATTGAACTATGGCTACACCTTC. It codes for CASSVEPGLNYGYTF.

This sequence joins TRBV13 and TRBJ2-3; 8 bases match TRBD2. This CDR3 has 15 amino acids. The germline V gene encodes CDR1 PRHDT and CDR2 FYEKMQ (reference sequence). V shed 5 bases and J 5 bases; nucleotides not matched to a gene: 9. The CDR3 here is CASSVGTRFQDTQYF. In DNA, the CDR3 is TGTGCCAGCAGCGTCGGGACTAGATTTCAAGATACGCAGTATTTT.